The rows below give T cell receptor beta chains drawn from one sample of a study of cytomegalovirus exposure and HLA in healthy donors. Profiled with immunoSEQ multiplex PCR; TCRdb holds only in-frame clones, not every one. The sample yields approximately 300,000 clones, about four fifths seen once. The sequenced sample consisted of PBMCs. These TCRs come from a woman between 40 and 50 years old in good health and CMV-seropositive. Both conserved end residues are part of each CDR3. The order of the fields is D gene, J gene, clone size, V gene, CDR3 protein, CDR3 DNA. D genes are given only for firm matches. Size tells how often a clone was seen (once, few, many) or the class of an expanded clone, and some rows leave it out.

-,TRBJ1-3,-,TRBV5-1,CASSLEPGSGNTIYF,TGCGCCAGCAGCTTGGAACCCGGCTCTGGAAACACCATATATTTT
-,TRBJ2-1,few,TRBV28,CASSFSGYNEQFF,TGTGCCAGCAGCTTTAGCGGTTACAATGAGCAGTTCTTC
TRBD1,TRBJ1-4,-,TRBV11-3,CASSPGTGVHNEKLFF,TGTGCCAGCAGCCCTGGGACAGGGGTTCATAATGAAAAACTGTTTTTT
-,TRBJ1-4,-,TRBV7-6,CASSLRREEKLFF,TGTGCCAGCAGCTTAAGACGGGAGGAAAAACTGTTTTTT
-,TRBJ1-5,-,TRBV7-6,CASSAQGGVGPQHF,TGTGCCAGCAGCGCGCAGGGAGGGGTCGGTCCCCAGCATTTT
-,TRBJ2-7,-,TRBV18,CASSPQGIYEQYF,TGTGCCAGCTCACCACAGGGGATCTACGAGCAGTACTTC
TRBD2,TRBJ2-1,once,TRBV9,CASSPPDGLAYNEQFF,TGTGCCAGCAGCCCACCCGACGGACTAGCCTACAATGAGCAGTTCTTC
-,TRBJ1-5,-,TRBV30,CAWSAETGRGMAQHF,TGTGCCTGGAGTGCGGAGACAGGCCGAGGGATGGCCCAGCATTTT
-,TRBJ2-7,few,TRBV9,CARSGPLAYEQYF,TGTGCCAGGAGCGGTCCCCTAGCCTACGAGCAGTACTTC
-,TRBJ1-5,-,TRBV19,CASSMGSGGNQPQHF,TGTGCCAGTAGTATGGGGTCAGGGGGCAATCAGCCCCAGCATTTT
TRBD1,TRBJ1-2,-,TRBV6-1,CASSKMTGQDYGYTF,TGTGCCAGCAGTAAGATGACAGGGCAGGACTATGGCTACACCTTC
TRBD1,TRBJ2-7,-,TRBV6-1,CASSPGTGLDEQYF,TGTGCCAGCAGTCCAGGGACAGGGCTCGACGAGCAGTACTTC
TRBD2,TRBJ2-1,-,TRBV28,CASSLISGGGYNEQFF,TGTGCCAGCAGTTTAATTTCGGGAGGTGGGTACAATGAGCAGTTCTTC
TRBD2,TRBJ2-2,few,TRBV5-4,CASSRARGRATGELFF,TGTGCCAGCAGTAGGGCTCGCGGGAGGGCGACCGGGGAGCTGTTTTTT
TRBD1,TRBJ1-5,-,TRBV28,CASSSLQGFGNQPQHF,TGTGCCAGCAGTTCTTTACAGGGGTTTGGCAATCAGCCCCAGCATTTT
-,TRBJ1-4,few,TRBV28,CASSLSWGPANEKLFF,TGTGCCAGCAGTTTATCATGGGGGCCGGCTAATGAAAAACTGTTTTTT
-,TRBJ2-7,-,TRBV7-2,CASSLFSQGQGYEQYF,TGTGCCAGCAGCTTGTTTTCCCAGGGGCAGGGCTACGAGCAGTACTTC
-,TRBJ1-1,-,TRBV19,CASSIDLTAYTEAFF,TGTGCCAGTAGTATAGACCTGACAGCCTACACTGAAGCTTTCTTT
-,TRBJ2-5,once,TRBV7-8,CASSLRAVPYQETQYF,TGTGCCAGCAGCTTAAGAGCGGTTCCGTACCAAGAGACCCAGTACTTC
-,TRBJ2-7,-,TRBV27,CASHRDEQYF,TGTGCCAGTCATCGAGACGAGCAGTACTTC
TRBD2,TRBJ2-7,-,TRBV5-1,CASSPGLAGVYEQYF,TGCGCCAGCAGCCCTGGACTAGCGGGAGTCTACGAGCAGTACTTC
TRBD1,TRBJ2-7,-,TRBV7-3,CASARDRSSYEQYF,TGTGCCAGTGCTCGGGACAGGAGCTCCTACGAGCAGTACTTC
TRBD2,TRBJ2-5,-,TRBV14,CASSSGRASLSAETQYF,TGTGCCAGCAGTAGCGGGAGGGCCTCTCTATCAGCTGAGACCCAGTACTTC